This T cell receptor (beta chain) was found in a study of shared clonotypes between healthy human individuals (dated by TCRdb to about 2020). For the wider study: A few men and two women, aged 18 to 49 years, made up the cohort. Libraries were prepared and TCR repertoires were sequenced by different laboratories using diverse techniques, in order to increase sequencing depth and limit assay-specific biases. For each donor, CD4 naive and CD4 memory were each given three plates, CD8 naive was given two plates, and CD8 memory was given one plate. Leukapheresis yielded between about 0.8 and 9.5 billion PBMCs per donor. Blood TCR repertoires of a handful of healthy adults were deeply sequenced to estimate repertoire size and the extent of clonotype sharing between individuals.

The donors were healthy, HIV-negative adults with no recently reported acute infections or vaccinations. All donors were Caucasian adults living in Nashville, Tennessee, USA. CD4+ T cells were enriched by magnetic negative selection, after which naive cells were positively selected on CD45RA and the negative fraction was taken as the memory subset. After blood collection by leukapheresis, PBMCs were isolated using Ficoll-Histopaque density gradient centrifugation and then cryopreserved in the vapor phase of liquid nitrogen. Purity and quantity of every magnetically sorted T cell population were checked by analytical flow cytometry. Genomic DNA was isolated from each sorted fraction and quantified by UV absorbance on a Nanodrop 2000c. A note on this clone: Its antigen remains undetermined. One base away there is no much larger clone; base qualities are not given.

The paper's findings and limits, for the study overall: Incomplete sequencing was indicated by rarefaction of sorted-subset datasets, despite the large sequencing depth. Higher generation probabilities were observed for clonotypes shared by all four sorted-subset donors than for non-shared clonotypes. Larger estimated clonotype richness was generally found for naive subsets than for memory subsets. About 4.5% of naive CD4, 3% to 4% of naive CD8, 2.3% of memory CD4, and about 0.4% of memory CD8 clonotypes were shared across a few donors. Pairwise subsampling indicated that sequencing depth was expected to affect the degree of clonotype sharing among donors. The small number of donors limited the genetic and exposure-history diversity represented. Sampling was restricted to blood, and TCR repertoires in tissue are likely to differ from TCR repertoires in blood.

Here V drops 6 bases and J drops 0 bases, and the junction holds 8 bases not matched to any gene. CDR1 and CDR2 (KGHSH, LQKENI) derive from the germline V gene. Including cysteine and phenylalanine, the CDR3 has 16 amino acids. The kept DNA is CDR3 alone, 48 bases in frame from the first base. TCR CDR3 regions were amplified from genomic DNA by multiplex PCR using the deep immunoSEQ assay. Extracted genomic DNA from each cell subset was distributed evenly across all wells of several immunoSEQ 96-well plates, and each plate was treated as a replicate. For sorted subsets, roughly 200 ng of genomic DNA, equivalent to roughly 33,000 T cell genomes, went into each replicate PCR. The purified libraries were quantified using a Qubit 3.0 fluorometer, sized with a Bioanalyzer 2100, and then quantified again using the KAPA Library Quantification kit. Every immunoSEQ 96-well plate was sequenced on a separate single-read 150-cycle Illumina NextSeq 550 flow cell. Under the source paper's analysis protocol: The immunoSEQ output contained only junctional sequences without quality scores, so filtering could not match that applied to full-length reads. To assign V/J genes and CDR3, sequences were annotated against IMGT germline references using PyIR, a Python wrapper for IgBLAST v1.9. Reads with weak V/J assignments (E-value above 1e-6), missing CDR3, stop codons, out-of-frame junctions, or ambiguous translated residues were removed. A V3J clonotype was defined by an identical inferred V gene, J gene, and CDR3 amino acid sequence. To compute the percentage overlap between repertoires, the number of shared unique clonotypes was divided by the size of the smaller repertoire. Three approaches were used to assess repertoire richness: RTK rarefaction, the Chao1 estimator, and Recon v2.1 estimates of unobserved clonotypes. Generation probabilities for all TCRbeta clonotypes obtained by the gDNA method from a handful of donors were computed using OLGA. This immuneACCESS table, as held by TCRdb, lists in-frame sequences with V and J called but not all clones. Of the missing ones, under half trace to an unresolved V gene in checked studies; the others have no known cause. Clone size and V and J calls were adopted from that table, with D and trimming inferred from the DNA. In all, the sample holds approximately 2.3 million clones, and approximately 93% of those were seen once. The top ten clones comprise around 0.4% of the sample.

Recombination joined TRBV18 with TRBJ1-5, with 7 junctional bases fitting TRBD1. The clonotype comes from a man between 18 and 29 years old in good health. Some clones in this sample may be carry-over from other donors' samples. The sequenced material came from naive CD4+ T cells from PBMCs. Sample cell subset or site, as interpreted from the label and publication: CD45RA+ positively selected. The nucleotide sequence is TGTGCCAGCTCCCTCAGGGGGGGAGGTAGCAATCAGCCCCAGCATTTT. This codes for CASSLRGGGSNQPQHF. Extended through the reference TRBV18 and TRBJ1-5 proteins, this CDR3 yields the full variable domain: NAGVMQNPRHLVRRRGQEARLRCSPMKGHSHVYWYRQLPEEGLKFMVYLQKENIIDESGMPKERFSAEFPKEGPSILRIQQVVRGDSAAYFCASSLRGGGSNQPQHFGDGTRLSIL.